This T cell receptor (beta chain) was sequenced in a study of T cell responses to AZD1222 COVID-19 vaccine. Repertoires were generated with immunoSEQ multiplex PCR, while TCRdb's copy carries only in-frame clones and drops some. The sample consists of 90,000 to 130,000 clones, about nine tenths of them appearing once. Germline CDR1 is MDHEN and CDR2 is SYDVKM. V gave up 6 bases and J gave up 6 bases; unmatched junction bases: 11. This CDR3 is 16 amino acids long. The starting material was peripheral blood, obtained on day 0 of AZD1222 vaccination. The clonotype originates from an adult in good health. The chain is built from TRBV28 and TRBJ2-3; TRBD2 matches 11 bases. This CDR3 is CASRGQIAGGSDTQYF. The CDR3 DNA follows: TGTGCCAGCAGGGGACAAATAGCGGGGGGGAGTGATACGCAGTATTTT.